This entry lists 9 T cell receptor beta chains sequenced from one sample in a study of blood T cells in healthy people across ages. The authors ran a second PCR of 7 to 11 cycles using a sample-barcoded 5' primer and a J-beta primer mix. MiXCR, run by TCRdb on the 5' RACE reads, gives a single entry per CDR3 protein. The top ten clones hold over 20% of a sample with about 970,000 distinct CDR3 sequences, approximately 50% of them seen once. The sequenced sample was blood. The receptor source for this set is a woman aged 55 to 70 in good health.

Turning to this clonotype: One end of the junction is discordant with germline, which a read error may explain. The chain couples TRBV4-1 to TRBJ1-1; D uncertain. The CDR3 contains 13 residues. In germline, CDR1 is MGHRA, CDR2 YSYEKL. The CDR3 loop reads CASSQFVKTEAFF. CDR3 DNA sequence: TGCGCCAGCAGCCAGTTTGTGAAGACTGAAGCTTTCTTT.

The rearrangement joins TRBV27 to TRBJ2-5; 15 bases align to TRBD2. After removal of 5 bases from V and 4 bases from J, the junction contained 5 bases not matched to a gene. The CDR3 consists of 16 residues. Per the germline V gene, CDR1 is MNHEY and CDR2 is SMNVEV (reference sequence). The CDR3 coding sequence is TGTGCCAGCAGTCCGGGACTAGCGGGAGGTGGAGAGACCCAGTACTTC. Protein product: CASSPGLAGGGETQYF.

The chain recombines TRBV11-3 with TRBJ2-3, with 10 bases matching TRBD1. The germline CDR1 and CDR2 sequences are SGHNT and YENEEA. V was pared by 5 bases and J by 6 bases, with 14 bases of the junction left unmatched. This CDR3 is 17 amino acids long. The CDR3 sequence is CASSLGPGGTGADTQYF. As DNA, the CDR3 is TGTGCCAGCAGCCTAGGGCCAGGGGGGACAGGGGCCGATACGCAGTATTTT. Full variable domain (outside the CDR3, taken from reference TRBV11-3 and TRBJ2-3): EAGVVQSPRYKIIEKKQPVAFWCNPISGHNTLYWYLQNLGQGPELLIRYENEEAVDDSQLPKDRFSAERLKGVDSTLKIQPAELGDSAVYLCASSLGPGGTGADTQYFGPGTRLTVL.

This sequence joins TRBV5-1 and TRBJ2-2; D gene ambiguous. The V gene's germline CDR1 is SGHRS and CDR2 YFSETQ. The CDR3 is made up of 15 amino acids. Trimming cost V 2 bases and J 0 bases, with 8 bases left between them. The CDR3 reads CASSLYSPNTGELFF. The CDR3 coding sequence is TGCGCCAGCAGCTTATACAGTCCGAACACCGGGGAGCTGTTTTTT.

Only a few counts were recorded for this clonotype. This chain joins TRBV24-1 and TRBJ2-3, with TRBD2 matching over 8 bases. Germline lookup yields CDR1 KGHDR and CDR2 SFDVKD. The CDR3 extends over 17 amino acids. Trimming took 0 bases from V and 3 from J; bases not matched to a gene: 7. The CDR3 sequence: CATSDLQSGSGTDTQYF. The CDR3, as DNA: TGTGCCACCAGTGATTTGCAGAGCGGGAGTGGAACAGATACGCAGTATTTT.

This clonotype was seen only a few times. The rearrangement uses TRBV10-3 and TRBJ2-1, with 9 bases matching TRBD2. CDR1 and CDR2 (germline): ENHRY, SYGVKD. This CDR3 is 14 amino acids long. J gave up 6 bases and V 6 bases, and 6 bases lay outside the gene matches. CDR3 in DNA: TGTGCCATCAGCCTAGCGGGATTTGTCAATGAGCAGTTCTTC. Encoded protein: CAISLAGFVNEQFF.

Only a few counts were recorded for this clonotype. This sequence joins TRBV18 and TRBJ2-5; 9 bases fit TRBD2. Germline loops: CDR1 KGHSH, CDR2 LQKENI. The CDR3 length is 16 residues. J was trimmed by 2 bases and V by 3 bases; bases with no gene match: 7. The CDR3 region has the DNA TGTGCCAGCTCACCGGGAGTAGCGGGAGTTCAAGAGACCCAGTACTTC. Amino acid sequence: CASSPGVAGVQETQYF.

V and J are TRBV6-6 and TRBJ2-3, with TRBD1 identical over 9 bases. Trimming at V came to 0 bases and at J to 4 bases, leaving 2 bases not matched to a gene. Germline lookup yields CDR1 MNHNY and CDR2 SVGAGI (reference sequence). The CDR3 loop spans 15 amino acids. CDR3 DNA: TGTGCCAGCAGTTACTCGGGACAGGGTGCAGATACGCAGTATTTT. The encoded protein is CASSYSGQGADTQYF.

The CDR3 reads CASSQASVGGYEQYF. CDR3 bases: TGCGCCAGCAGCCAAGCTTCGGTTGGGGGCTACGAGCAGTACTTC. This chain links TRBV4-1 with TRBJ2-7; tentatively, D is TRBD1 or TRBD2 (5 bases each). Trimming pared 1 base from V and 3 bases from J, leaving 13 bases between. Germline CDR1 and CDR2: MGHRA and YSYEKL. The CDR3 loop spans 15 amino acids.